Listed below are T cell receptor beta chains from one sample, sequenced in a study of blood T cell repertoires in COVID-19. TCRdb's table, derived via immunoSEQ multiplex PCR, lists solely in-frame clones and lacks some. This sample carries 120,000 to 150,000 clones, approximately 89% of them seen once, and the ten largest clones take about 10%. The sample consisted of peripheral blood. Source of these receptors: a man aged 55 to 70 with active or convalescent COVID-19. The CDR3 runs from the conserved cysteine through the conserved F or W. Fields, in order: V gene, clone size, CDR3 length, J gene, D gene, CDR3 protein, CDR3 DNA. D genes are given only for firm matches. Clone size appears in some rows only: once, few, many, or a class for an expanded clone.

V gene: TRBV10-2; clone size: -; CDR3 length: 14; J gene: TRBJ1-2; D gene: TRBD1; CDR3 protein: CASSPSGGGYGYTF; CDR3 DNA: TGCGCCAGCAGCCCCTCAGGGGGCGGCTATGGCTACACCTTC
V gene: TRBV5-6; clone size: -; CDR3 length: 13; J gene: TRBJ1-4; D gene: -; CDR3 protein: CASSWTVNEKLFF; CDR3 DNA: TGTGCCAGCAGCTGGACAGTGAATGAAAAACTGTTTTTT
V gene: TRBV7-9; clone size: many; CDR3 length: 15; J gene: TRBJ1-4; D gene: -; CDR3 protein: CASSLPIGAGEKLFF; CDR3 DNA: TGTGCCAGCAGCCTACCTATTGGGGCTGGAGAAAAACTGTTTTTT
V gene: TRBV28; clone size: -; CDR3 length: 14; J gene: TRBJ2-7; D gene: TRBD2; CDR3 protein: CASRGTSGSYEQYF; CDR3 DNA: TGTGCCAGCAGGGGGACTAGCGGCTCCTACGAGCAGTACTTC
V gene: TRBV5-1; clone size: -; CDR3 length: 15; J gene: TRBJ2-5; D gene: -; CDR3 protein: CASSKSRQIQETQYF; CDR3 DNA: TGCGCCAGCAGCAAAAGTCGACAGATACAAGAGACCCAGTACTTC
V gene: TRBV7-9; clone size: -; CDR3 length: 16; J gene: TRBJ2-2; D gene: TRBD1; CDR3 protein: CASTPNRARGTGELFF; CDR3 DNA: TGTGCCAGCACCCCCAACCGGGCCAGGGGGACCGGGGAGCTGTTTTTT
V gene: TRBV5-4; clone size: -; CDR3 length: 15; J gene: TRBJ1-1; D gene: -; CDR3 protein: CASSLPSGNLNEAFF; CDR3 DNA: TGTGCCAGCAGCTTGCCGTCGGGGAACCTAAATGAAGCTTTCTTT
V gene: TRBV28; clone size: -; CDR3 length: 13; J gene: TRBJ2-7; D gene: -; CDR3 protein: CASSLGGGHEQYF; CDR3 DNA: TGTGCCAGCAGTTTAGGGGGGGGCCACGAGCAGTACTTC
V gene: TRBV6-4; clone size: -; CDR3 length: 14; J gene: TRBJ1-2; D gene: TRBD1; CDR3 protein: CASSEHLLGGGYTF; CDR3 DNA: TGTGCCAGCAGTGAGCACCTTCTAGGGGGCGGCTACACCTTC
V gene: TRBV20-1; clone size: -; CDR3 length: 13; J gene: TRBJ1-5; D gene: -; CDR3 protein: CSASGGGGLPQHF; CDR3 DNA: TGCAGTGCTAGTGGAGGGGGGGGTCTGCCCCAGCATTTT
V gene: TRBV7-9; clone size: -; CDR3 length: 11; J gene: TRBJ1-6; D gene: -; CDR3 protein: CASSYRQELHF; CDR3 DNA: TGTGCCAGCAGCTATAGACAGGAACTCCACTTT
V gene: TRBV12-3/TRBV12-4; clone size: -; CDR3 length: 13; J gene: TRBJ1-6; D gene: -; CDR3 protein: CASSNRVDSPLHF; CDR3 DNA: TGTGCCAGTTCGAACAGGGTAGACTCACCCCTCCACTTT
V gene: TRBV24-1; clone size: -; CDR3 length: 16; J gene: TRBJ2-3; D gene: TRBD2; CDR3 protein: CATSVASGSSTDTQYF; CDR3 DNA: TGTGCCACCAGTGTGGCTAGCGGGAGTTCCACAGATACGCAGTATTTT
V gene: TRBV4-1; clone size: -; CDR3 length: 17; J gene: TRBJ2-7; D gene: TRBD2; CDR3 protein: CASSQQPGLAGDYEQYF; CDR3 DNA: TGCGCCAGCAGCCAACAACCGGGACTAGCGGGAGATTACGAGCAGTACTTC
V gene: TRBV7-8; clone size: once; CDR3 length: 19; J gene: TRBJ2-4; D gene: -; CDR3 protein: CASSDYAGSLTLRRNIQYF; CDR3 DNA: TGTGCCAGCAGCGATTACGCGGGCAGTTTAACTTTACGGAGAAACATTCAGTACTTC
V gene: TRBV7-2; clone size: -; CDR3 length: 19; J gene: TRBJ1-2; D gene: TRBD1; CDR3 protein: CASSRIPSGTGYSGYGYTF; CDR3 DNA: TGTGCCAGCAGCCGTATCCCCTCCGGGACAGGGTATTCCGGCTATGGCTACACCTTC
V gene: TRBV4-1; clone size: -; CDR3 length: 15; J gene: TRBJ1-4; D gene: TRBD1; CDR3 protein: CASSLGQGANEKLFF; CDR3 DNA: TGCGCCAGCAGCTTGGGACAGGGGGCTAATGAAAAACTGTTTTTT
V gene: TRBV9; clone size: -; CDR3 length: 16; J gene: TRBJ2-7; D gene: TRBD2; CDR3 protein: CASSVFSSGRPDEQYF; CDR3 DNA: TGTGCCAGCAGCGTCTTTTCTAGCGGGAGGCCGGACGAGCAGTACTTC
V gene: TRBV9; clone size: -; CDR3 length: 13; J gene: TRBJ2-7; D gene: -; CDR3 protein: CASSVAVRNEQYF; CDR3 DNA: TGTGCCAGCAGCGTAGCGGTGAGAAACGAGCAGTACTTC
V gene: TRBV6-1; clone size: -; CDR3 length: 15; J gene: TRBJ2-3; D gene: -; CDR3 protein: CASSDTVYSTDTQYF; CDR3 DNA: TGTGCCAGCAGTGATACGGTTTATAGCACAGATACGCAGTATTTT
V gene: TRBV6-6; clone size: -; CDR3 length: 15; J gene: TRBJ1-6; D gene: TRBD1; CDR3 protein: CASSDPGQKNSPLHF; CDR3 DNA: TGTGCCAGCAGTGACCCGGGACAGAAGAATTCACCCCTCCACTTT
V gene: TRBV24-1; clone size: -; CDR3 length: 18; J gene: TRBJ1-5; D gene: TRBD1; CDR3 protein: CATSDPRTGGAYNQPQHF; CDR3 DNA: TGTGCCACCAGTGATCCAAGGACAGGGGGGGCCTACAATCAGCCCCAGCATTTT
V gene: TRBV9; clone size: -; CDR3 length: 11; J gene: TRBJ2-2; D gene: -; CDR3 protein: CASSVAGELFF; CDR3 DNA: TGTGCCAGCAGCGTAGCTGGGGAGCTGTTTTTT
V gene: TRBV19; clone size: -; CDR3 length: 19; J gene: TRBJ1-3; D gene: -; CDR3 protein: CASSMSLRNSHLSGNTIYF; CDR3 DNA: TGTGCCAGTAGTATGTCCCTTCGGAACAGTCATCTCTCTGGAAACACCATATATTTT
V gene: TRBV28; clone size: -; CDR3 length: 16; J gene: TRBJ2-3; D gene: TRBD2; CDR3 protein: CASTRAGGPSTDTQYF; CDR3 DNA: TGTGCCAGCACCCGAGCGGGAGGGCCGAGCACAGATACGCAGTATTTT
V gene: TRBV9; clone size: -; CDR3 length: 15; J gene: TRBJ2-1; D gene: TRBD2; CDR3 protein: CASSVRGLGYNEQFF; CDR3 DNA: TGTGCCAGCAGCGTAAGGGGACTAGGCTACAATGAGCAGTTCTTC
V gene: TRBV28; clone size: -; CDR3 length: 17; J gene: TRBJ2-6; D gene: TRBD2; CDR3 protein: CASSVPSGGSGANVLTF; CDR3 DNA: TGTGCCAGCAGTGTTCCTAGCGGGGGCTCTGGGGCCAACGTCCTGACTTTC
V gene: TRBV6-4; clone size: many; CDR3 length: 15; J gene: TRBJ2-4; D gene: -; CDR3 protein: CASSEGTAPGNIQYF; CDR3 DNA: TGTGCCAGCAGTGAGGGGACTGCCCCAGGAAACATTCAGTACTTC
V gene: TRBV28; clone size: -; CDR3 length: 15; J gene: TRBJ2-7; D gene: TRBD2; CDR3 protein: CASSLTSGTIYEQYF; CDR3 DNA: TGTGCCAGCAGTCTCACTAGCGGGACCATCTACGAGCAGTACTTC
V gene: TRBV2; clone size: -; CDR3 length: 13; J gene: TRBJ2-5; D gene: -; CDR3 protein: CASREDEAGTQYF; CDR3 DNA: TGTGCCAGCAGGGAGGACGAGGCTGGGACCCAGTACTTC
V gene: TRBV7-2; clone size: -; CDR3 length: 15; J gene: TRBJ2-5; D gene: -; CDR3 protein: CASSPRGGGRETQYF; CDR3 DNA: TGTGCCAGCAGCCCCAGGGGAGGGGGAAGGGAGACCCAGTACTTC
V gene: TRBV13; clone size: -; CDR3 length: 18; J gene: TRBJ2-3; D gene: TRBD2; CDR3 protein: CASSPRLSGRADTDTQYF; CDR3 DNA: TGTGCCAGCAGCCCCCGACTTAGCGGGAGGGCCGACACAGATACGCAGTATTTT
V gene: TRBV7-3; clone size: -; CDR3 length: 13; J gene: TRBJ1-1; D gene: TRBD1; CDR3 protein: CASSLMTGGDAFF; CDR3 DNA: TGTGCCAGCAGCTTAATGACAGGGGGTGATGCTTTCTTT